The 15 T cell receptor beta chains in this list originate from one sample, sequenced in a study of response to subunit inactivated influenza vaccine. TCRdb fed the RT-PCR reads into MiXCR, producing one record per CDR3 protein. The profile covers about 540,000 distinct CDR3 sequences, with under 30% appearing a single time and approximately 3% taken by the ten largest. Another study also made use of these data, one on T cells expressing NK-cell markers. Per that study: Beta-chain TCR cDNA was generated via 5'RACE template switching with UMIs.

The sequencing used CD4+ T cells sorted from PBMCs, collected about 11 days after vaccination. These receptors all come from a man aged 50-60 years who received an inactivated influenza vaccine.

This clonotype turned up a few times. In DNA form, the CDR3 reads TGTGCCAGCAGTCCTAGCGGGAGTGGTCCCGGGGAGCTGTTTTTT. Residues: CASSPSGSGPGELFF. The chain joins TRBV12-3 or TRBV12-4 to TRBJ2-2, with TRBD2 identical over 10 bases. This CDR3 comprises 15 residues. V trimming: 5 bases; J trimming: 6 bases; junction bases outside the gene matches: 6.

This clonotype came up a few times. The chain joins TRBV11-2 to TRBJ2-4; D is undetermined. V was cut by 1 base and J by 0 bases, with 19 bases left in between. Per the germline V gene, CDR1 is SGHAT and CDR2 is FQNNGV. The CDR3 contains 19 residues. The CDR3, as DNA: TGTGCCAGCAGCTTAGGTGTTTTAGGAGAGCACGCAGCCAAAAACATTCAGTACTTC. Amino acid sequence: CASSLGVLGEHAAKNIQYF.

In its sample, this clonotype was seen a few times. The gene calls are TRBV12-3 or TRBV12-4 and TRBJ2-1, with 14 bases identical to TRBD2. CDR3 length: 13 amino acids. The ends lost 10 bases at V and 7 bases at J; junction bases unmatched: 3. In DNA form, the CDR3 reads TGTGCCACGGGGACTAGCGGGAGAAATGAGCAGTTCTTC. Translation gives CATGTSGRNEQFF.

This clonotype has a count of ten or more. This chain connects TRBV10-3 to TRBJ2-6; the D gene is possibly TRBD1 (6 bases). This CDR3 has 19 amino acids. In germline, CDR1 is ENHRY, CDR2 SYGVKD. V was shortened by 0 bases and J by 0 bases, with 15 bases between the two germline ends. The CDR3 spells CAISESLAGDVSGANVLTF. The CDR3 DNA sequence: TGTGCCATCAGTGAGTCCCTAGCAGGGGATGTCTCTGGGGCCAACGTCCTGACTTTC.

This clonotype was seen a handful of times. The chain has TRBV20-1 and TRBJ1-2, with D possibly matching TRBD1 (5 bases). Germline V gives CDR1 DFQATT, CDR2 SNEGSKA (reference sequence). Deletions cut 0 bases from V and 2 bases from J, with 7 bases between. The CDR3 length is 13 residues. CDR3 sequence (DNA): TGCAGTGCTAGAGAACAGGAAAACTATGGCTACACCTTC. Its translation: CSAREQENYGYTF.

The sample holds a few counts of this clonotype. CDR3 DNA sequence: TGTGCCAGCAGTTACGGAGGGGCGACGAACACTGAAGCTTTCTTT. Protein: CASSYGGATNTEAFF. The chain uses TRBV6-5 and TRBJ1-1, with a weak D call TRBD1 (5 bases). The CDR3 covers 15 residues. In germline, CDR1 is MNHEY, CDR2 SVGAGI. Trimming removed 2 bases at V and 1 base at J, with 11 bases between.

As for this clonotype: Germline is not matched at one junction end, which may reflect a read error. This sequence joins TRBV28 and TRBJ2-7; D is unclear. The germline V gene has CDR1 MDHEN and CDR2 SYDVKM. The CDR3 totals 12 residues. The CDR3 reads CASCTSGPRPNF. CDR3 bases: TGTGCCAGCTGCACGTCAGGCCCCCGGCCCAACTTC.

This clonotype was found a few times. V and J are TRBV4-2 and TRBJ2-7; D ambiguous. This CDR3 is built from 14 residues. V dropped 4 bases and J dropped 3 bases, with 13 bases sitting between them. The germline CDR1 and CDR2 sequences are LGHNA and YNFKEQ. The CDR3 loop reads CASSPWTAGYEQYF. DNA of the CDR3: TGTGCCAGCAGCCCCTGGACGGCCGGCTACGAGCAGTACTTC.

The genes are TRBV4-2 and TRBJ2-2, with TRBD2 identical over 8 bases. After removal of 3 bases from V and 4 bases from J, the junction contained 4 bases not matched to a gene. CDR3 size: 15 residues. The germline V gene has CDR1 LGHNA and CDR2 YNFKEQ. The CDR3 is CASSQGGRRTGELFF. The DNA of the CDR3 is TGTGCCAGCAGCCAGGGCGGGAGGCGCACCGGGGAGCTGTTTTTT.

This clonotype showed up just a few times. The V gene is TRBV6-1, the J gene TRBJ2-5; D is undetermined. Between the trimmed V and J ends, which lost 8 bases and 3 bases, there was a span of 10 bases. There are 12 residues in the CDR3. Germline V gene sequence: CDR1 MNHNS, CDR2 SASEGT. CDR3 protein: CASSVTEETQYF. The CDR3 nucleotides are TGTGCCAGCTCGGTGACCGAAGAGACCCAGTACTTC.

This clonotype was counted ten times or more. The CDR3 nucleotides are TGTGCCAGCAGCCCCAGTTTTGGCGAGCAGTACTTC. This translates into CASSPSFGEQYF. The J gene is TRBJ2-7, the V gene TRBV7-2; no definite D call. The CDR3 loop spans 12 amino acids. Germline-derived CDR1 and CDR2 are SGHTA and FQGNSA. Trimming stripped 5 bases from V and 6 bases from J, with 11 bases between.

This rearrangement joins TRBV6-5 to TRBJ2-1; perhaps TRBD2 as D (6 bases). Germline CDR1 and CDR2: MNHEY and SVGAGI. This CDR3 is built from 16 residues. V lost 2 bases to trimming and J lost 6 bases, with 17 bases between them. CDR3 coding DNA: TGTGCCAGCAGTTACAAAAGCGGGCGAAGGGGCAATGAGCAGTTCTTC. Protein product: CASSYKSGRRGNEQFF.

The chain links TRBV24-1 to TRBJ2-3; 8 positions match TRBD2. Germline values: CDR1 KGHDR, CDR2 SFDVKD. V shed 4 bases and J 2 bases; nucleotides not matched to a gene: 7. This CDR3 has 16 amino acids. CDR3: CATSEKTSGYTDTQYF. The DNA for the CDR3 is TGTGCCACCAGTGAAAAAACTAGCGGCTACACAGATACGCAGTATTTT.

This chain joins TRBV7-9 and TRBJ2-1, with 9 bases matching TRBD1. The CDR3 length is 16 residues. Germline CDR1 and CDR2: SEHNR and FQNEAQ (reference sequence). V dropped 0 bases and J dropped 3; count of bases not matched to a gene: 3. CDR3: CASSLAGTGIYNEQFF. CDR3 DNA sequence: TGTGCCAGCAGCTTAGCCGGGACAGGGATCTACAATGAGCAGTTCTTC. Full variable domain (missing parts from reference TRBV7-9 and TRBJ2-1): DTGVSQNPRHKITKRGQNVTFRCDPISEHNRLYWYRQTLGQGPEFLTYFQNEAQLEKSRLLSDRFSAERPKGSFSTLEIQRTEQGDSAMYLCASSLAGTGIYNEQFFGPGTRLTVL.

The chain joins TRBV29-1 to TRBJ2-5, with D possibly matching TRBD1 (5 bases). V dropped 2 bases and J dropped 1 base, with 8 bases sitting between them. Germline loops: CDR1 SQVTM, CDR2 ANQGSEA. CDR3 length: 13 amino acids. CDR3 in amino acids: CSVERGRQETQYF. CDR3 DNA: TGCAGCGTTGAAAGGGGTCGCCAAGAGACCCAGTACTTC.